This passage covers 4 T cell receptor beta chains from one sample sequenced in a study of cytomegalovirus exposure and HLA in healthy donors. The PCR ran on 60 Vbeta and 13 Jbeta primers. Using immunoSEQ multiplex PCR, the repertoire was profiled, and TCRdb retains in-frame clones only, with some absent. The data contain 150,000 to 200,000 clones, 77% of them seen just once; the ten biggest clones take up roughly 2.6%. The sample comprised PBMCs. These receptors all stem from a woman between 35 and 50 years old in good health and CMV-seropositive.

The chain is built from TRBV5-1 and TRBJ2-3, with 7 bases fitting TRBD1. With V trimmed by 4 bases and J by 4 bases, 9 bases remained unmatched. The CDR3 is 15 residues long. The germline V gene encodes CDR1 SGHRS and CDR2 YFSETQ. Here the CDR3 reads CASSVRQGASDTQYF. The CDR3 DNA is TGCGCCAGCAGCGTACGACAGGGCGCCTCAGATACGCAGTATTTT.

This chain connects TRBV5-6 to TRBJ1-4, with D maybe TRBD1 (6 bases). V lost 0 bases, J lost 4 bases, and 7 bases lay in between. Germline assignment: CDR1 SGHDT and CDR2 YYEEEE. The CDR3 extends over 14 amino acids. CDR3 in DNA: TGTGCCAGCAGCTTGGGACAGGTTAATGAAAAACTGTTTTTT. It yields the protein CASSLGQVNEKLFF.

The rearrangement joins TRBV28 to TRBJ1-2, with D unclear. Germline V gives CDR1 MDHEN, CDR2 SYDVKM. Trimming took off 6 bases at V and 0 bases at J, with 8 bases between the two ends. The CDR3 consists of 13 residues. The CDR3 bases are TGTGCCAGCAGGAGAGATACTAACTATGGCTACACCTTC. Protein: CASRRDTNYGYTF.

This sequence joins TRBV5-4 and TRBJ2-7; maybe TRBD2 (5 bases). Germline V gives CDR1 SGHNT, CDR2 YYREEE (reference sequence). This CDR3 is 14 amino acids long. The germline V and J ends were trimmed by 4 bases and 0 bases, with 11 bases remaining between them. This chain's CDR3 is CASSHGRGSYEQYF. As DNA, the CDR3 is TGTGCCAGCAGCCATGGCCGGGGCTCCTACGAGCAGTACTTC.